The 20 T cell receptor beta chains reported below all come from one sample, sequenced in a study of blood T cell repertoires in COVID-19. Clones were sequenced by immunoSEQ multiplex PCR, and TCRdb holds only the in-frame ones, with some missing. The sample yields 150,000 to 250,000 clones, 94% seen once. Specimen: peripheral blood. The receptors originated from a man younger than 45 with COVID-19, enrolled during active disease.

This clone occurred once. The identical CDR3 is also encoded by other nucleotide sequences in the sample. The rearrangement joins TRBV29-1 to TRBJ1-1; maybe TRBD1 (6 bases). The ends were cut back, 1 base at V and 4 bases at J, with 7 bases in the middle. The germline V gene encodes CDR1 SQVTM and CDR2 ANQGSEA. This CDR3 is 12 amino acids long. CDR3 bases: TGCAGCGTTGAAGGAGGGGGCACTGAAGCTTTCTTT. Residues: CSVEGGGTEAFF.

This rearrangement joins TRBV5-1 to TRBJ2-7; D gene uncertain. V was pared by 0 bases and J by 1 base, with 8 bases between. Germline V gene lookup returns CDR1 SGHRS and CDR2 YFSETQ. This CDR3 region has 14 residues. The CDR3 is CASSLGDTSYEQYF. Here the CDR3 DNA reads TGCGCCAGCAGCTTGGGTGACACATCCTACGAGCAGTACTTC. The full variable domain, in which reference TRBV5-1 and TRBJ2-7 provide the parts outside the CDR3, is KAGVTQTPRYLIKTRGQQVTLSCSPISGHRSVSWYQQTPGQGLQFLFEYFSETQRNKGNFPGRFSGRQFSNSRSEMNVSTLELGDSALYLCASSLGDTSYEQYFGPGTRLTVT.

The V and J genes are TRBV25-1 and TRBJ1-2; weak D call: TRBD1 (5 bases). Germline CDR1 and CDR2: MGHDK and SYGVNS. Trimming shortened V by 6 bases and J by 9 bases, and 14 bases separated the two germline ends. The CDR3 length is 12 residues. The chain's CDR3 is CASSDIQGSYTF. The DNA of the CDR3 is TGTGCCAGCAGCGACATCCAGGGTAGCTACACCTTC.

This sequence joins TRBV5-4 and TRBJ2-7; D is possibly TRBD2 (6 bases). Trimming cost V 0 bases and J 6 bases, with 10 bases left between them. The CDR3 has 13 residues. CDR1 and CDR2 from the germline V gene are SGHNT and YYREEE (reference sequence). The chain's CDR3 is CASSLGRGGEQYF. The CDR3 DNA reads TGTGCCAGCAGCTTGGGAAGGGGAGGCGAGCAGTACTTC. The whole variable domain, filled in from reference TRBV5-4 and TRBJ2-7, reads ETGVTQSPTHLIKTRGQQVTLRCSSQSGHNTVSWYQQALGQGPQFIFQYYREEENGRGNFPPRFSGLQFPNYSSELNVNALELDDSALYLCASSLGRGGEQYFGPGTRLTVT.

V gene TRBV27 combines with J gene TRBJ1-1, with 9 bases identical to TRBD1. The germline V gene has CDR1 MNHEY and CDR2 SMNVEV (reference sequence). The junction had 9 bases not matched to a gene; V was cut back by 5 bases and J by 5 bases. CDR3 length equals 15 residues. CDR3 coding DNA: TGTGCCAGCAGTCCCCTGGGACAGGGAGGTACTGAAGCTTTCTTT. This encodes CASSPLGQGGTEAFF.

The chain couples TRBV11-2 to TRBJ1-4; 11 bases fit TRBD1. Germline CDR1 and CDR2: SGHAT and FQNNGV. Losses at the gene ends were 5 bases for V and 2 bases for J; bases not matched to a gene: 4. CDR3 size: 16 residues. CDR3 amino acids: CASSPGQGGTNEKLFF. The CDR3 DNA reads TGTGCCAGCAGCCCGGGACAGGGGGGTACTAATGAAAAACTGTTTTTT.

The chain couples TRBV9 to TRBJ2-5, with 7 bases fitting TRBD1. The V gene's germline CDR1 is SGDLS and CDR2 YYNGEE. V shed 3 bases, J shed 5 bases, and the junction held 4 bases outside the gene matches. The CDR3 sequence is 13 residues long. The CDR3 sequence is CASSGTGLETQYF. The CDR3 DNA sequence: TGTGCCAGCAGCGGGACAGGTCTGGAGACCCAGTACTTC.

The genes are TRBV6-2 or TRBV6-3 and TRBJ1-4, with D perhaps TRBD1 (5 bases). V lost 0 bases and J lost 5, with 13 bases in between. The CDR3 has 16 amino acids. Germline CDR1 MNHEY, CDR2 SVGEGT. The CDR3 sequence: CASSYSTDGGNEKLFF. CDR3 in DNA: TGTGCCAGCAGTTACTCGACTGACGGGGGAAATGAAAAACTGTTTTTT.

Concerning this clone: This likely comes from a read error, as the CDR3 has no conserved phenylalanine or tryptophan at its end. The chain uses TRBV6-5 and TRBJ1-5, with D possibly being TRBD1 (5 bases). The CDR3 has 14 amino acids. Germline assignment: CDR1 MNHEY and CDR2 SVGAGI. Between the trimmed V and J ends, which lost 5 bases and 1 base, there was a span of 9 bases. CDR3 residues: CASSPRDSNQPQHS. CDR3 nucleotides: TGTGCCAGCAGTCCACGGGACAGCAATCAGCCCCAGCATTCT.

This sequence joins TRBV5-4 and TRBJ2-3; 7 nucleotides match TRBD2. The germline gives CDR1 SGHNT, CDR2 YYREEE (reference sequence). The length of the CDR3 is 17 residues. V dropped 1 base and J dropped 2; count of bases not matched to a gene: 10. The CDR3 bases are TGTGCCAGCAGCTTGAATATTGGGGGGGGGATCACAGATACGCAGTATTTT. Encoded protein: CASSLNIGGGITDTQYF.

The chain links TRBV18 to TRBJ2-2, with D maybe TRBD1 (5 bases). Germline CDR1 reads KGHSH; CDR2 reads LQKENI. Trimming pared 3 bases from V and 6 bases from J, leaving 17 bases between. The CDR3 covers 16 residues. The CDR3 sequence: CASSPVGPVGAGELFF. The CDR3 nucleotides read TGTGCCAGCTCACCGGTGGGGCCCGTTGGGGCCGGGGAGCTGTTTTTT.

This clone was detected once. This chain uses TRBV5-6 with TRBJ2-5; 7 bases are shared with TRBD2. The CDR3 is 15 amino acids. V dropped 3 bases and J dropped 5; count of bases not matched to a gene: 10. The V gene's germline CDR1 is SGHDT and CDR2 YYEEEE. The CDR3 sequence: CASSSRRLAGETQYF. The CDR3 coding sequence is TGTGCCAGCAGCTCACGCCGACTAGCTGGTGAGACCCAGTACTTC.

The chain carries TRBV9 and TRBJ2-5, with D perhaps TRBD2 (5 bases). CDR3 size: 15 residues. In germline, CDR1 is SGDLS, CDR2 YYNGEE. Trimming took 4 bases from V and 3 from J, leaving 16 bases between them. CDR3 nucleotide sequence: TGTGCCAGCAGCATACGGGGTAGCCGGGAAGAGACCCAGTACTTC. Translation: CASSIRGSREETQYF. Complete variable domain (other parts from reference TRBV9 and TRBJ2-5): DSGVTQTPKHLITATGQRVTLRCSPRSGDLSVYWYQQSLDQGLQFLIQYYNGEERAKGNILERFSAQQFPDLHSELNLSSLELGDSALYFCASSIRGSREETQYFGPGTRLLVL.

This clone appeared once. The rearrangement links TRBV5-1 to TRBJ2-5; D remains unclear. CDR3 length: 13 residues. Germline CDR1 is SGHRS and CDR2 is YFSETQ. Trimming removed 0 bases from V and 5 bases from J, with 8 bases in between. CDR3 in DNA: TGCGCCAGCAGCTTGGATCGGTGGGAGACCCAGTACTTC. It specifies CASSLDRWETQYF.

The chain is built from TRBV7-9 and TRBJ2-7; D remains unclear. V was cut by 5 bases and J by 5 bases, with 10 bases left in between. Germline V CDR1 and CDR2: SEHNR, FQNEAQ (reference sequence). The CDR3 length is 12 residues. The CDR3 region has the DNA TGTGCCAGCAGCCCAGACCGGGACGAGCAGTACTTC. Protein sequence: CASSPDRDEQYF.

The chain couples TRBV7-3 to TRBJ1-1; D unresolved. CDR1 and CDR2 (germline): SGHTA, FQGTGA. The length of the CDR3 is 16 residues. Trimming left V 1 base short and J 1 base short, with 13 bases between. The CDR3 here is CASSLRSTVGNTEAFF. DNA of the CDR3: TGTGCCAGCAGCTTAAGGTCCACAGTTGGGAACACTGAAGCTTTCTTT.

V usage is TRBV5-4 and J usage is TRBJ2-1, with 11 bases lining up with TRBD2. The J segment lost 1 base and the V segment lost 4 bases, leaving 7 bases of the junction unmatched. Germline V CDR1 and CDR2: SGHNT, YYREEE (reference sequence). The length of the CDR3 is 17 residues. The chain's CDR3 is CASSRPGTSGSYNEQFF. The CDR3 DNA is TGTGCCAGCAGCAGGCCCGGGACTAGCGGATCCTACAATGAGCAGTTCTTC.

The V call is TRBV29-1, the J call TRBJ2-3; 14 nucleotides align to TRBD2. The CDR3 is 16 amino acids. V was clipped by 6 bases and J by 3 bases; unmatched bases: 8. Germline CDR1 reads SQVTM; CDR2 reads ANQGSEA. The CDR3 nucleotides are TGCAGCGTGGACGCGACTAGCGGGGGGGTAACAGATACGCAGTATTTT. Protein sequence: CSVDATSGGVTDTQYF.

The chain uses TRBV6-1 and TRBJ1-5; the match to TRBD1 covers 8 bases. CDR1 is MNHNS and CDR2 is SASEGT in the germline V gene. The V and J ends lost 4 bases and 2 bases, in that order; junction bases with no gene match: 7. This CDR3 is 16 amino acids long. The CDR3 bases are TGTGCCAGCAGTGTGGAAGACAGGGGAGGCAATCAGCCCCAGCATTTT. As protein: CASSVEDRGGNQPQHF.

The chain links TRBV28 to TRBJ1-2; 11 nucleotides match TRBD1. The trim removed 3 bases at V and 8 bases at J, leaving 5 bases unmatched. CDR3 length: 14 amino acids. CDR1 and CDR2 (germline): MDHEN, SYDVKM. This CDR3 is CASSLGQGVGGYTF. CDR3 nucleotides: TGTGCCAGCAGTTTGGGACAGGGGGTTGGGGGCTACACCTTC.